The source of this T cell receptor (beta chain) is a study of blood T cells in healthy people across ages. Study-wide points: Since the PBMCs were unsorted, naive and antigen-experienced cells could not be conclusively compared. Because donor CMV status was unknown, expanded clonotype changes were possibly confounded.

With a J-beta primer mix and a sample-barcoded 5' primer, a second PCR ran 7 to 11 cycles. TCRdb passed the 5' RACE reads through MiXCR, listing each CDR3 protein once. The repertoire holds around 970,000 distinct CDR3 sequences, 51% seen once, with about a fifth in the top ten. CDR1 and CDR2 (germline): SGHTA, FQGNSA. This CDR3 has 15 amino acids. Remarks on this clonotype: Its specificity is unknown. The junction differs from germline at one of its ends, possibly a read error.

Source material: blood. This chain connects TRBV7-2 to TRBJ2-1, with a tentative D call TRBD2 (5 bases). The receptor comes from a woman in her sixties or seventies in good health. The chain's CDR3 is CASSLATGSCNEQFF. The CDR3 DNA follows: TGTGCCAGCAGCTTAGCAACGGGGTCCTGCAATGAGCAGTTCTTC.